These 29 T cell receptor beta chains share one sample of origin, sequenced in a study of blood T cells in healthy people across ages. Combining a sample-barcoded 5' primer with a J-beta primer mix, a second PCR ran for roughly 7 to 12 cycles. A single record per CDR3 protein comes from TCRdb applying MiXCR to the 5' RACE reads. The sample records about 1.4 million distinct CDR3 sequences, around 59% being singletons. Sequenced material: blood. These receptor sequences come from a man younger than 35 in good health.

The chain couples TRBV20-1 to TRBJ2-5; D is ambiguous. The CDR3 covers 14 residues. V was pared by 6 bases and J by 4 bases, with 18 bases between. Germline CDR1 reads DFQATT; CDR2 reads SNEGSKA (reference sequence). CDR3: CSAPAESATETQYF. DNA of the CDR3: TGCAGTGCCCCAGCCGAGTCGGCTACAGAGACCCAGTACTTC.

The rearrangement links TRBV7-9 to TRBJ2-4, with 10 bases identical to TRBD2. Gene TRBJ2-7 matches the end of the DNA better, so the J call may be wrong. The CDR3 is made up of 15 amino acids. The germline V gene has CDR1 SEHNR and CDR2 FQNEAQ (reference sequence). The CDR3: CASSLSGRPPYEQYF. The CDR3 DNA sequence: TGTGCCAGCAGCCTTAGCGGGAGGCCCCCCTACGAGCAGTACTTC.

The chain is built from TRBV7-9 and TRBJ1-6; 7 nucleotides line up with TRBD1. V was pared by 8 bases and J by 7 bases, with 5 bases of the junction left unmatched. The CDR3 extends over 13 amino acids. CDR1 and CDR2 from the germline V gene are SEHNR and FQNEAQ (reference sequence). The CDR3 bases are TGTGCCAGCGGGCGGGACAGCAATTCACCCCTCCACTTT. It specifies CASGRDSNSPLHF.

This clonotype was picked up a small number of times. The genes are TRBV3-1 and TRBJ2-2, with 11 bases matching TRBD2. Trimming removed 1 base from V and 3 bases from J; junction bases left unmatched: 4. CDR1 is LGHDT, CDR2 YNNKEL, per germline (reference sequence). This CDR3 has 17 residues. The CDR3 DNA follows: TGTGCCAGCAGCCAAGGATTAGCGGGAGGGCACACCGGGGAGCTGTTTTTT. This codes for CASSQGLAGGHTGELFF.

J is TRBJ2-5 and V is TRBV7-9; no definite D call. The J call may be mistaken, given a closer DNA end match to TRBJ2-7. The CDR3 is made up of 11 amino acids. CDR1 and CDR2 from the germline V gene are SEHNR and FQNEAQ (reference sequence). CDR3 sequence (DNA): TGTGCTGACCGGCCGGGTTACGAGCAGTACTTC. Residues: CADRPGYEQYF.

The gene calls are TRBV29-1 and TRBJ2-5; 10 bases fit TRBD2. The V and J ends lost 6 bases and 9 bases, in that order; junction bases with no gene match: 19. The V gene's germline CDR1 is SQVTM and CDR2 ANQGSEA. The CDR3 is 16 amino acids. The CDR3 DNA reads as TGCAGCGTCCTTGTCCCGGGACTAGCGACGCTGGTTGCCCAGTACTTC. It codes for CSVLVPGLATLVAQYF. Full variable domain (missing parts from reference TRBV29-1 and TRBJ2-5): SAVISQKPSRDICQRGTSLTIQCQVDSQVTMMFWYRQQPGQSLTLIATANQGSEATYESGFVIDKFPISRPNLTFSTLTVSNMSPEDSSIYLCSVLVPGLATLVAQYFGPGTRLLVL.

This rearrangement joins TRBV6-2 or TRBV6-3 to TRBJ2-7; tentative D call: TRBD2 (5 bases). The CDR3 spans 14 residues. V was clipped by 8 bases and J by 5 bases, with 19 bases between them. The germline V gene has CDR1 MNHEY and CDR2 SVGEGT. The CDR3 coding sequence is TGTGCCAGCGGAAAAGAACTAGTTCGGAACGAGCAGTACTTC. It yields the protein CASGKELVRNEQYF.

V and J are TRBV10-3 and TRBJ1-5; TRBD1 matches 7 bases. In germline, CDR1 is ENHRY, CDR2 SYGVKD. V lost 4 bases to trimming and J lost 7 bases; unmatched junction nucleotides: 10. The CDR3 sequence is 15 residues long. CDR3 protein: CAISAADRTGQPQHF. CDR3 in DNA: TGTGCCATCAGTGCTGCGGACAGGACTGGCCAGCCCCAGCATTTT.

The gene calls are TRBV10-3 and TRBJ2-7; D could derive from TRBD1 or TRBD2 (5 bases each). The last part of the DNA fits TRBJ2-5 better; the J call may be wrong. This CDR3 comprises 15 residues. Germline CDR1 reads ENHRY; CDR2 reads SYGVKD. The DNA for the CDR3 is TGTGCCATCAGTGAGTCCTTTAGGGACCGGGAGACCCAGTACTTC. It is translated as CAISESFRDRETQYF.

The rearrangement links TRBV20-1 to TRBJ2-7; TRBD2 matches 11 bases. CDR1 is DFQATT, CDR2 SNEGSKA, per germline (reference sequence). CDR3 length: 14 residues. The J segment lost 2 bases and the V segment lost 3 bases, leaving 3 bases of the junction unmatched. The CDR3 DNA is TGCAGTGCTAGGACTAGCGGGGTAACCTACGAGCAGTACTTC. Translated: CSARTSGVTYEQYF.

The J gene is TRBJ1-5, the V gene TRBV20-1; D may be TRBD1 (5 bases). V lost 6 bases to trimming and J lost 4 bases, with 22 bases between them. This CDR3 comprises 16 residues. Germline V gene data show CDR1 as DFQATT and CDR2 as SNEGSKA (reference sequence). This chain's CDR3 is CSALERAGPRNQPQHF. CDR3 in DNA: TGCAGTGCCTTAGAGAGAGCGGGGCCACGAAATCAGCCCCAGCATTTT.

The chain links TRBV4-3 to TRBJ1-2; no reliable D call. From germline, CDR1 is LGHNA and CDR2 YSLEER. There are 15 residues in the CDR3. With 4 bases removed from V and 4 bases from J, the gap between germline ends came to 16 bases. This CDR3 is CASSPGRAPGYGYTF. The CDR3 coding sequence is TGCGCCAGCAGCCCAGGACGGGCCCCGGGCTATGGCTACACCTTC.

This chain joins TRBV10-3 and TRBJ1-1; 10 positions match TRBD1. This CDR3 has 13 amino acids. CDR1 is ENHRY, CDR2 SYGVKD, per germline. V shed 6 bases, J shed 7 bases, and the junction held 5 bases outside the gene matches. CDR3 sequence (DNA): TGTGCCATCAGGACAGGGACAGGGGATGAAGCTTTCTTT. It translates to CAIRTGTGDEAFF.

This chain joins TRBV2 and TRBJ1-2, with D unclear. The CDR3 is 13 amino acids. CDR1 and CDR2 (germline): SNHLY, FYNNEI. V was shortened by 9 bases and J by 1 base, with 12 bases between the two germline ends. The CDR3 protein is CARGGLNNYGYTF. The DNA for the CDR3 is TGTGCCAGAGGCGGACTCAATAACTATGGCTACACCTTC.

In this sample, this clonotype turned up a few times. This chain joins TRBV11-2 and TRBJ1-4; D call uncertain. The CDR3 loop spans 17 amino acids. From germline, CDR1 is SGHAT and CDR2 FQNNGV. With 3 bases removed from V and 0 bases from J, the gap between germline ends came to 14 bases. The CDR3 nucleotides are TGTGCCAGCAGCTTGGGGAACAGCCCCGCAACTAATGAAAAACTGTTTTTT. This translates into CASSLGNSPATNEKLFF. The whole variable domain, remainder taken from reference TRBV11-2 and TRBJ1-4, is EAGVAQSPRYKIIEKRQSVAFWCNPISGHATLYWYQQILGQGPKLLIQFQNNGVVDDSQLPKDRFSAERLKGVDSTLKIQPAKLEDSAVYLCASSLGNSPATNEKLFFGSGTQLSVL.

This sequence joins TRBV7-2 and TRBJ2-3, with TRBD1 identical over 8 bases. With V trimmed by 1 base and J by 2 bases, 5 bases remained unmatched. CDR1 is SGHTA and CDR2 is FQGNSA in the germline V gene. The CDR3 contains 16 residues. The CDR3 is CASSLGGQANTDTQYF. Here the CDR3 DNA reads TGTGCCAGCAGCTTAGGGGGACAGGCCAACACAGATACGCAGTATTTT.

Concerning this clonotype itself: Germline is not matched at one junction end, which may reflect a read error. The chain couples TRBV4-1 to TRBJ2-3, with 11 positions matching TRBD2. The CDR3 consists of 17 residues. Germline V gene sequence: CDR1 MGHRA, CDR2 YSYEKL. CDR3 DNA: TGCGCCAGCCGCCAACCGCTAGCGGGGGGTAGCACAGATACGCAGTATTTT. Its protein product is CASRQPLAGGSTDTQYF.

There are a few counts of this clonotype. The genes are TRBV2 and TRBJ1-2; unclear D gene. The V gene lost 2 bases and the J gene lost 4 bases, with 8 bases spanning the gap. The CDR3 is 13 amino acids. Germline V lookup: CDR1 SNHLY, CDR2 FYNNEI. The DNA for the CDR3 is TGTGCCAGCAGTGAAATGATATCCTATGGCTACACCTTC. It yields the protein CASSEMISYGYTF.

The CDR3: CASSWGVRYGYTF. The CDR3, as DNA: TGTGCCAGCTCTTGGGGCGTGCGCTATGGCTACACCTTC. The rearrangement links TRBV28 to TRBJ1-2; the D gene is possibly TRBD1 (5 bases). Per the germline V gene, CDR1 is MDHEN and CDR2 is SYDVKM. The CDR3 consists of 13 residues. V lost 8 bases to trimming and J lost 4 bases, with 14 bases between them.

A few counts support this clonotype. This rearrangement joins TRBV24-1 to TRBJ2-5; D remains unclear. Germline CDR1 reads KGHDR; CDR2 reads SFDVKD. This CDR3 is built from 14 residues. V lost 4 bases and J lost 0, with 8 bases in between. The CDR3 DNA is TGTGCCACCAGTGACTGGACGGACCAAGAGACCCAGTACTTC. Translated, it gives CATSDWTDQETQYF.

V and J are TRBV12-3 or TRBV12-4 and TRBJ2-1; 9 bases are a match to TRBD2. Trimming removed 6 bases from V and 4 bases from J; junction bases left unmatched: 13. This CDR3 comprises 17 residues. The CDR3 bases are TGTGCCAGCAGCTCGTTTAGGCCGGGACTAGCTTACAATGAGCAGTTCTTC. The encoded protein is CASSSFRPGLAYNEQFF.

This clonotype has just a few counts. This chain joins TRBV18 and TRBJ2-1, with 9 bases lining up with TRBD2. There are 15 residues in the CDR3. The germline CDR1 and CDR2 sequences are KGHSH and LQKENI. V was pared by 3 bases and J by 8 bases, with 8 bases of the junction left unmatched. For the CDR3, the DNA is TGTGCCAGCTCACCCCGGGGCGGGAGGGGTGATGAGCAGTTCTTC. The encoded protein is CASSPRGGRGDEQFF.

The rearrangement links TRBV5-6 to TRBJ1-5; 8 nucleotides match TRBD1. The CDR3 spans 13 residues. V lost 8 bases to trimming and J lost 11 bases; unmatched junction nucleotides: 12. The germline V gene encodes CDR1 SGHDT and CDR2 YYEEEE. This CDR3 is CASSLGQGLSQHF. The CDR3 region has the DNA TGTGCCAGTAGCCTAGGACAGGGCTTGTCCCAGCATTTT.

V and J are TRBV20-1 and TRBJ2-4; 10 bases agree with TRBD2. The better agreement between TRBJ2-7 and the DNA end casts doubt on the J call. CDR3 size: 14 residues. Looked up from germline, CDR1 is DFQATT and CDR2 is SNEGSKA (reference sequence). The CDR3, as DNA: TGCAGTGCTGCCGAGGAGCGGGAGGGGTACGAGCAGTACTTC. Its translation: CSAAEEREGYEQYF.

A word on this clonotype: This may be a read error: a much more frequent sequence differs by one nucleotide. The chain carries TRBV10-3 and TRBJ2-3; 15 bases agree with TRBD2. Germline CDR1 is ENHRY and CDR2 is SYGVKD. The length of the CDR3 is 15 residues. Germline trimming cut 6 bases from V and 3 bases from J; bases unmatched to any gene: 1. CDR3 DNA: TGTGCCATCAGCGGGACTAGCGGGAGGACAGATACGCAGTATTTT. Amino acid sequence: CAISGTSGRTDTQYF.

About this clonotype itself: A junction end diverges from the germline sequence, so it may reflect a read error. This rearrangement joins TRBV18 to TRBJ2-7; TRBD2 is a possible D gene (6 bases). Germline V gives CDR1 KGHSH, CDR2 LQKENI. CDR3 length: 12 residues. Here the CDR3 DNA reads TGTGCCAGCGCACCGCGGGGATACGAGCAGTACTTC. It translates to CASAPRGYEQYF.

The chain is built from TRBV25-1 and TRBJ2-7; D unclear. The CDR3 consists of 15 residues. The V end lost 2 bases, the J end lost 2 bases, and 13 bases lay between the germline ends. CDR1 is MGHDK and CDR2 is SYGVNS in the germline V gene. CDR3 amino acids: CASSEVESGTYEQYF. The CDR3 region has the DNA TGTGCCAGCAGTGAAGTTGAGAGTGGGACCTACGAGCAGTACTTC.

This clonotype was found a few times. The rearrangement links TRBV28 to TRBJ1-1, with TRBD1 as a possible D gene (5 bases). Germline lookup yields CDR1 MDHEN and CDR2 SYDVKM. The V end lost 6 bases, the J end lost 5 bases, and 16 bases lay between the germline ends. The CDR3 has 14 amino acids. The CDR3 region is CASSDIGGGTEAFF. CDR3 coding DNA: TGTGCCAGCAGCGACATTGGTGGGGGTACTGAAGCTTTCTTT.

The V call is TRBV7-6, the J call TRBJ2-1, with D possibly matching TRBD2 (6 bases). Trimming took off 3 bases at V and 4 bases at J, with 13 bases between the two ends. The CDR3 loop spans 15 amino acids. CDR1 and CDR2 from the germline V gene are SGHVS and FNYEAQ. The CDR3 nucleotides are TGTGCCAGCAGCTTGGGCGCTAGCGAGTACAATGAGCAGTTCTTC. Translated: CASSLGASEYNEQFF.